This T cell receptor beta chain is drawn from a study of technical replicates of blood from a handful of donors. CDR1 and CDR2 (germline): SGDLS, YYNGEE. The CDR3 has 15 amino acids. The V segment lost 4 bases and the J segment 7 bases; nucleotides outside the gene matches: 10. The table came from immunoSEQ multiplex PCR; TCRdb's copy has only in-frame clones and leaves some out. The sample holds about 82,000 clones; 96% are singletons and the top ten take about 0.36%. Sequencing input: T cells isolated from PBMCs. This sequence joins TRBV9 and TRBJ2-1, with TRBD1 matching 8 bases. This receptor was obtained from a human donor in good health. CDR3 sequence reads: CASSPDRQGWNEQFF. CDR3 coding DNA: TGTGCCAGCAGCCCAGATCGACAGGGGTGGAATGAGCAGTTCTTC.